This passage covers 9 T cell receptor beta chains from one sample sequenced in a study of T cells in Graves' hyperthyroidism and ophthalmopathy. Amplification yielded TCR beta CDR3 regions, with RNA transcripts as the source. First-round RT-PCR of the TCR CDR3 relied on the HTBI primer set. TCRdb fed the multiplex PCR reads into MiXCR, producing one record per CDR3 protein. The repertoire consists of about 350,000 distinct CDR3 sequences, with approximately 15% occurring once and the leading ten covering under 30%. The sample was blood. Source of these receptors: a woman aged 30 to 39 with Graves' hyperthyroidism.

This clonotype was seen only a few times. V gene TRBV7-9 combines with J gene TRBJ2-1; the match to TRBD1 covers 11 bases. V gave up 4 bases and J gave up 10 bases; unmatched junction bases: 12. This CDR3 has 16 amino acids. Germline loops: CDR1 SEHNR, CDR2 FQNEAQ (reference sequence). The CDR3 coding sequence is TGTGCCAGCAGCTATCTCGGACAGGGGGCGCCGGGGGAGCAGTTCTTC. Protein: CASSYLGQGAPGEQFF.

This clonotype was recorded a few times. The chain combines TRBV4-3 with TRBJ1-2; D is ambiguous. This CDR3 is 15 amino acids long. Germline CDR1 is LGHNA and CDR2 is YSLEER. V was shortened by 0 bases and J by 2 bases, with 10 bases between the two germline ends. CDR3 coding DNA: TGCGCCAGCAGCCAAGATCTTTACAGAAACTATGGCTACACCTTC. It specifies CASSQDLYRNYGYTF.

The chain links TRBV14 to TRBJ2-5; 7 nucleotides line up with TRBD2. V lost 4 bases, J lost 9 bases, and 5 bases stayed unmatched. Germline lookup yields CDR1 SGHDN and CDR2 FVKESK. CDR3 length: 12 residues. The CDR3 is CASSRGSGAQYF. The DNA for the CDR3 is TGTGCCAGCAGCCGCGGGAGCGGTGCCCAGTACTTC.

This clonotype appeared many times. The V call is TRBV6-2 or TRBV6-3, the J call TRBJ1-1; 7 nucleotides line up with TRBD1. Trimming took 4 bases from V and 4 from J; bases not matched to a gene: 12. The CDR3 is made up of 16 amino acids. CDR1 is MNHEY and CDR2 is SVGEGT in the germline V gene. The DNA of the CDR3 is TGTGCCAGCAGTTCGGGACAGACCCTAAGGGGCACTGAAGCTTTCTTT. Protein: CASSSGQTLRGTEAFF.

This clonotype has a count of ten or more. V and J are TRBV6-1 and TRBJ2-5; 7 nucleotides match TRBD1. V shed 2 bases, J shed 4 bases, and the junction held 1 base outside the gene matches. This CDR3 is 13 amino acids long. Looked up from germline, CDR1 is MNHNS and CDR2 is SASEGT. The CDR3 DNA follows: TGTGCCAGCAGTGAACCAGGGGGAGAGACCCAGTACTTC. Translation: CASSEPGGETQYF.

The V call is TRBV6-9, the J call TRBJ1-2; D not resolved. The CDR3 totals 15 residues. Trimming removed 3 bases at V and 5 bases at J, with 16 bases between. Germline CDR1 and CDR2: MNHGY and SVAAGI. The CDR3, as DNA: TGTGCCAGCAGTTACGGTCGAGGAGTTGAGTATGGCTACACCTTC. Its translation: CASSYGRGVEYGYTF.

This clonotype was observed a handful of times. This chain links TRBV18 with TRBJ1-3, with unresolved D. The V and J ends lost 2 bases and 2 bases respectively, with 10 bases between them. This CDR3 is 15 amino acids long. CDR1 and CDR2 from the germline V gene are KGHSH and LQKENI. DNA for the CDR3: TGTGCCAGCTCACCATCGGTCAGGACTGGAAACACCATATATTTT. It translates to CASSPSVRTGNTIYF. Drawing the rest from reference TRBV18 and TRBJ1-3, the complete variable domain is NAGVMQNPRHLVRRRGQEARLRCSPMKGHSHVYWYRQLPEEGLKFMVYLQKENIIDESGMPKERFSAEFPKEGPSILRIQQVVRGDSAAYFCASSPSVRTGNTIYFGEGSWLTVV.

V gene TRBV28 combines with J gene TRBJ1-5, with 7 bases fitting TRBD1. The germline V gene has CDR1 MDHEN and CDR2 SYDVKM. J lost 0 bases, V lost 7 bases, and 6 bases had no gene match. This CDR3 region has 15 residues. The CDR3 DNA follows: TGTGCCAGCACCTCGTGGGACAGTAGCAATCAGCCCCAGCATTTT. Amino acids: CASTSWDSSNQPQHF. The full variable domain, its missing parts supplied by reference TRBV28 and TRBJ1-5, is DVKVTQSSRYLVKRTGEKVFLECVQDMDHENMFWYRQDPGLGLRLIYFSYDVKMKEKGDIPEGYSVSREKKERFSLILESASTNQTSMYLCASTSWDSSNQPQHFGDGTRLSIL.

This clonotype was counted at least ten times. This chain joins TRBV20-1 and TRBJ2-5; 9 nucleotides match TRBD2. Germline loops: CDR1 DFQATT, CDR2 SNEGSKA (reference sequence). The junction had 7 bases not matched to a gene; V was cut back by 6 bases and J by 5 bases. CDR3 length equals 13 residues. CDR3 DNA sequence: TGCAGTGCCAGCGGGAGGATGGTTGAGACCCAGTACTTC. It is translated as CSASGRMVETQYF.